A single sample is the source of the 7 T cell receptor beta chains below, sequenced in a study of T cell clones after liver transplantation. Measured with immunoSEQ multiplex PCR; TCRdb has only the in-frame clones, and not every one. The data show tens of thousands of clones, 86% seen once. The material was CD4+ T cells from blood, obtained 24 months after liver transplant. These receptors were taken from a human patient who received a liver transplant. Part of the T cells may come from the graft donor.

The rearrangement joins TRBV28 to TRBJ1-5; no clear D gene. From germline, CDR1 is MDHEN and CDR2 SYDVKM. This CDR3 spans 14 amino acids. V was trimmed by 5 bases and J by 9 bases, leaving 17 bases between them. DNA for the CDR3: TGTGCCAGCAGTCCAGACGTGGTCCCCCGGCCCCAGCATTTT. This codes for CASSPDVVPRPQHF.

The chain uses TRBV6-6 and TRBJ1-3; 9 positions match TRBD1. V gave up 6 bases and J gave up 4 bases; unmatched junction bases: 7. CDR3 length: 15 residues. Germline-derived CDR1 and CDR2 are MNHNY and SVGAGI (reference sequence). The CDR3, as DNA: TGTGCCAGCAGCCCACAGGGGGCCGGGGGAAACACCATATATTTT. Residues: CASSPQGAGGNTIYF.

The genes are TRBV11-3 and TRBJ2-3, with TRBD1 identical over 8 bases. The CDR3 is 16 residues long. J gave up 3 bases and V 1 base, and 6 bases lay outside the gene matches. Germline loops: CDR1 SGHNT, CDR2 YENEEA. The CDR3 DNA reads TGTGCCAGCAGCTTAGGCCCGCAGGGGGCAACAGATACGCAGTATTTT. Translation: CASSLGPQGATDTQYF.

The rearrangement joins TRBV7-2 to TRBJ1-4; the match to TRBD1 covers 7 bases. The CDR3 is made up of 16 amino acids. CDR1 is SGHTA and CDR2 is FQGNSA in the germline V gene. Losses at the gene ends were 1 base for V and 5 bases for J; bases not matched to a gene: 7. Here the CDR3 reads CASSLEQGLSNEKLFF. Here the CDR3 DNA reads TGTGCCAGCAGCTTAGAACAGGGGCTATCAAATGAAAAACTGTTTTTT.

A word on this clone: An end of the junction differs from the germline gene, which may be a read error. The chain joins TRBV5-1 to TRBJ2-3; D tentatively fits TRBD1 or TRBD2 (5 bases each). The CDR3 is 13 residues long. The germline gives CDR1 SGHRS, CDR2 YFSETQ. DNA of the CDR3: TGCGCCAGCTCCAGGGCGGGCACAAATACGCAGTATTTT. Translation: CASSRAGTNTQYF.

This clone was detected only a few times. V and J are TRBV19 and TRBJ2-7; D is perhaps TRBD2 (6 bases). Trimming took off 2 bases at V and 5 bases at J, with 7 bases between the two ends. The CDR3 extends over 12 amino acids. Germline CDR1 reads LNHDA; CDR2 reads SQIVND (reference sequence). The chain's CDR3 is CASSIRGNEQYF. CDR3 DNA sequence: TGTGCCAGTAGTATACGGGGGAACGAGCAGTACTTC.

The V and J genes are TRBV6-1 and TRBJ2-7; 7 bases are shared with TRBD1. The CDR3 covers 15 residues. J was trimmed by 4 bases and V by 6 bases; bases with no gene match: 12. CDR1 MNHNS and CDR2 SASEGT come from the germline V gene. The CDR3 region is CASSYTQTGQYEQYF. The CDR3, as DNA: TGTGCCAGCAGCTACACTCAAACGGGACAGTACGAGCAGTACTTC.